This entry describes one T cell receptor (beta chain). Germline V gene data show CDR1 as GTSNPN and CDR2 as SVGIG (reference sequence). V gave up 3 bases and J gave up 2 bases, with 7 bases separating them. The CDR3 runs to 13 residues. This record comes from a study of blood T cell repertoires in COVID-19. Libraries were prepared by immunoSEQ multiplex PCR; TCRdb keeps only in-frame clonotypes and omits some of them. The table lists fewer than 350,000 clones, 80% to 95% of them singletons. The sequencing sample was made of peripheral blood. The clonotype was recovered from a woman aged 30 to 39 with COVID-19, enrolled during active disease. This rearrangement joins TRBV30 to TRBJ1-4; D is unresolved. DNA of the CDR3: TGTGCCTGGAGGGAGCGGACTAATGAAAAACTGTTTTTT. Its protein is CAWRERTNEKLFF.